One and the same sample provided the 5 T cell receptor beta chains below, sequenced in a study of metastatic and nonmetastatic thyroid tumors. TCRdb re-called the PCR reads with MiXCR. Here the sample spans tens of thousands of clones, roughly 12% being singletons. Nobody among the patients had been given any treatment before thyroid surgery. Input material: blood. Receptor source: a male donor with papillary thyroid cancer or a benign thyroid nodule (not recorded which). Some clones in this sample may be carry-over from other donors' samples.

By sample share, this clone is medium-sized. The V and J genes are TRBV28 and TRBJ1-2; TRBD1 aligns across 7 bases. Trimming cost V 8 bases and J 4 bases; bases outside gene matches: 1. CDR3 length: 11 residues. The V gene's germline CDR1 is MDHEN and CDR2 SYDVKM. The CDR3 reads CASGTVYGYTF. DNA of the CDR3: TGTGCCAGCGGGACAGTCTATGGCTACACCTTC.

This clone was counted at least ten times. The sample carries other DNA sequences with the same CDR3. The chain combines TRBV9 with TRBJ2-3; TRBD2 is a possible D gene (6 bases). Germline assignment: CDR1 SGDLS and CDR2 YYNGEE. Deletions cut 0 bases from V and 4 bases from J, with 12 bases between. This CDR3 contains 15 residues. CDR3 coding DNA: TGTGCCAGCAGCGTAGGGGCCGGGAGTCCAGATACGCAGTATTTT. Its protein is CASSVGAGSPDTQYF.

This clone has at least ten counts. CDR3 sequence: CASSTDLWSNEQFF. The CDR3, as DNA: TGTGCCAGCAGCACCGACTTATGGAGCAATGAGCAGTTCTTC. The rearrangement joins TRBV11-3 to TRBJ2-1; D gene ambiguous. Germline lookup yields CDR1 SGHNT and CDR2 YENEEA. V was trimmed by 5 bases and J by 6 bases, leaving 14 bases between them. The CDR3 has 14 amino acids.

The chain recombines TRBV24-1 with TRBJ2-7; either TRBD1 or TRBD2 may supply D (6 bases each). In germline, CDR1 is KGHDR, CDR2 SFDVKD. V lost 4 bases and J lost 1, with 16 bases in between. The CDR3 runs 16 residues. CDR3 region: CATSDLNRGESYEQYF. CDR3 in DNA: TGTGCCACCAGTGACCTCAATAGGGGGGAGTCCTACGAGCAGTACTTC.

The J gene is TRBJ2-7, the V gene TRBV6-1, with a weak D call TRBD1 (6 bases). The V gene's germline CDR1 is MNHNS and CDR2 SASEGT. The V gene lost 8 bases and the J gene lost 0 bases, with 14 bases spanning the gap. The CDR3 is made up of 14 amino acids. CDR3 residues: CASSQGPSSYEQYF. The CDR3 DNA sequence: TGTGCCAGCTCACAGGGACCCAGCTCCTACGAGCAGTACTTC.